The clone carrying this T cell receptor (beta chain) has a count of ten or more. Its antigen is unknown. Sample-barcoded 5' priming and a J-beta primer mix drove a second PCR of about 6 to 12 cycles. TCRdb re-called the 5' RACE reads through MiXCR, storing one row per CDR3 protein. The sample lists under 2 million distinct CDR3 sequences; about 32% were seen once. The data stem from a study of blood T cells in healthy people across ages. The V gene's germline CDR1 is MNHEY and CDR2 SVGEGT. Trimming took 6 bases from V and 1 from J, leaving 14 bases between them. CDR3 length: 15 amino acids. Notes on the study in general: TCR beta diversity, measured per million T cells, fell in a roughly linear way with age.

Staff drew 8 to 10 milliliters of peripheral blood from each donor. The sequencing sample was made of blood. The chain has TRBV6-2 or TRBV6-3 and TRBJ2-3; TRBD1 is a possible D gene (5 bases). The sequence was collected from a woman in her 30s in good health. The CDR3 spells CASRESDSGTDTQYF. The CDR3 DNA sequence: TGTGCCAGCAGGGAGAGCGACAGCGGCACAGATACGCAGTATTTT.